Described below is a single TCR beta chain sequence and its context. Other DNA sequences in the same sample also yield this CDR3. Method: immunoSEQ multiplex PCR; TCRdb's copy keeps in-frame clones and lacks some. The data hold millions of clones, with roughly 93% observed a single time. The data are from a study of shared clonotypes between healthy human individuals. The study separated CD4+ cells into CD45RA+ naive and CD45RA-negative memory subsets. The germline CDR1 and CDR2 sequences are SGHRS and YFSETQ. CDR3 length: 14 amino acids. V was pared by 0 bases and J by 6 bases, with 11 bases between. The sequence derives from a young man in good health. Some clones in this sample may be carry-over from other donors' samples. The V call is TRBV5-1, the J call TRBJ2-3; D gene uncertain. Sequenced: naive CD4+ T cells from PBMCs. Described subset: CD45RA+ positively selected. CDR3 in DNA: TGCGCCAGCAGCTTGGGAACTGTTTCGGATACGCAGTATTTT. Protein sequence: CASSLGTVSDTQYF.